Each of the 13 T cell receptor beta chains below was sequenced from the same sample in a study of cytomegalovirus exposure and HLA in healthy donors. Researchers ran the PCR with 60 Vbeta and 13 Jbeta primers. The protocol was immunoSEQ multiplex PCR, while the TCRdb copy is restricted to in-frame clones and leaves out a portion. Of about 69,000 clones in the sample, about 80% are singletons; the top ten hold 3.3%. Source material: PBMCs. The receptors come from a man between 18 and 35 years old in good health and CMV-seronegative.

This chain links TRBV9 with TRBJ2-2; 7 positions agree with TRBD2. Germline CDR1 SGDLS, CDR2 YYNGEE. CDR3 length: 15 amino acids. V trimming: 0 bases; J trimming: 7 bases; junction bases outside the gene matches: 6. CDR3: CASSVGQGGNGELFF. The CDR3 bases are TGTGCCAGCAGCGTAGGGCAGGGAGGGAACGGGGAGCTGTTTTTT.

V gene TRBV9 combines with J gene TRBJ2-7, with a weak D call TRBD1 (6 bases). There are 15 residues in the CDR3. Between the trimmed V and J ends, which lost 2 bases and 0 bases, there was a span of 12 bases. Germline V gene data show CDR1 as SGDLS and CDR2 as YYNGEE. CDR3 sequence (DNA): TGTGCCAGCAGCGTGACAGGTCTAAGCTCCTACGAGCAGTACTTC. This gives the protein CASSVTGLSSYEQYF.

The V gene is TRBV10-1, the J gene TRBJ1-3; D may be TRBD1 (6 bases). Per germline, CDR1 WNHNN and CDR2 SYGVQD (reference sequence). The CDR3 has 16 amino acids. With 3 bases removed from V and 0 bases from J, the gap between germline ends came to 12 bases. The CDR3: CASSEPQGLSGNTIYF. CDR3 sequence (DNA): TGCGCCAGCAGTGAACCACAGGGCCTCTCTGGAAACACCATATATTTT.

The rearrangement links TRBV6-6 to TRBJ2-1, with 7 bases matching TRBD2. This CDR3 has 15 residues. The germline gives CDR1 MNHNY, CDR2 SVGAGI (reference sequence). V gave up 5 bases and J gave up 6 bases; unmatched junction bases: 10. The CDR3 loop is CASSPRAGVGNEQFF. In DNA form, the CDR3 reads TGTGCCAGCAGTCCGCGGGCGGGGGTTGGCAATGAGCAGTTCTTC.

The V gene is TRBV7-2, the J gene TRBJ2-1, with 9 bases matching TRBD2. V dropped 5 bases and J dropped 10; count of bases not matched to a gene: 15. The CDR3 is 16 amino acids. Per the germline V gene, CDR1 is SGHTA and CDR2 is FQGNSA. The CDR3: CASSPRGVAGAEEQFF. The CDR3 DNA sequence: TGTGCCAGCAGCCCCCGGGGGGTAGCGGGGGCAGAAGAGCAGTTCTTC.

This chain joins TRBV25-1 and TRBJ1-2; 9 bases are a match to TRBD1. CDR3 length: 17 amino acids. Germline V gives CDR1 MGHDK, CDR2 SYGVNS. The junction had 10 bases not matched to a gene; V was cut back by 3 bases and J by 2 bases. The CDR3 sequence: CASSEPGPGTGNYGYTF. CDR3 nucleotide sequence: TGTGCCAGCAGTGAGCCCGGACCCGGGACAGGGAACTATGGCTACACCTTC.

The rearrangement uses TRBV9 and TRBJ1-1; D gene unclear. CDR1 and CDR2 from the germline V gene are SGDLS and YYNGEE. The CDR3 sequence is 15 residues long. The V end was cut by 4 bases, the J end by 1 base, with 14 bases between. The CDR3 here is CASSPGGGRNTEAFF. The CDR3, as DNA: TGTGCCAGCAGCCCCGGTGGAGGGCGGAACACTGAAGCTTTCTTT.

The chain employs TRBV7-6 and TRBJ2-7, with a tentative D call TRBD1 (7 bases). V lost 4 bases to trimming and J lost 1 base, with 14 bases between them. Germline CDR1 reads SGHVS; CDR2 reads FNYEAQ. CDR3 length: 15 amino acids. The CDR3 loop is CASSSRGAQSYEQYF. CDR3 DNA: TGTGCCAGCAGCTCCAGGGGGGCCCAATCCTACGAGCAGTACTTC.

CDR3 amino acids: CASSLSGTRIGGNTIYF. CDR3 nucleotides: TGTGCCAGCAGCTTATCGGGGACTAGAATTGGTGGAAACACCATATATTTT. The chain couples TRBV7-2 to TRBJ1-3, with a tentative D call TRBD1 (5 bases). Germline V gene data show CDR1 as SGHTA and CDR2 as FQGNSA. The length of the CDR3 is 17 residues. V lost 2 bases, J lost 3 bases, and 17 bases lay in between.

V is TRBV27 and J is TRBJ1-2; TRBD1 agrees at 9 bases. With V trimmed by 3 bases and J by 4 bases, 6 bases remained unmatched. CDR3 length: 15 amino acids. Per germline, CDR1 MNHEY and CDR2 SMNVEV (reference sequence). The CDR3 DNA reads as TGTGCCAGCAGTTTTAGGACAGGGGAGGGCTATGGCTACACCTTC. Translated, it gives CASSFRTGEGYGYTF.

This chain links TRBV5-4 with TRBJ1-3, with a possible D match to TRBD1 (6 bases). This CDR3 contains 16 residues. Looked up from germline, CDR1 is SGHNT and CDR2 is YYREEE (reference sequence). V lost 1 base and J 1 base, leaving 12 bases between the germline ends. The DNA for the CDR3 is TGTGCCAGCAGCTTGAGGGGGAGCCGTTCTGGAAACACCATATATTTT. The encoded protein is CASSLRGSRSGNTIYF.

This clone was detected once. The chain is built from TRBV10-3 and TRBJ1-1; the match to TRBD1 covers 9 bases. Germline CDR1 and CDR2: ENHRY and SYGVKD. V trimming: 5 bases; J trimming: 2 bases; junction bases outside the gene matches: 6. The CDR3 has 15 amino acids. CDR3 DNA: TGTGCCATCAGTTTAACAGGGGGCGAAAACACTGAAGCTTTCTTT. It codes for CAISLTGGENTEAFF.

The chain has TRBV5-1 and TRBJ1-3; D is uncertain. The ends were cut back, 4 bases at V and 4 bases at J, with 15 bases in the middle. This CDR3 comprises 15 residues. Germline lookup yields CDR1 SGHRS and CDR2 YFSETQ. This CDR3 is CASSAGGPGGNTIYF. The CDR3 DNA sequence: TGCGCCAGCAGCGCCGGCGGTCCCGGCGGAAACACCATATATTTT.